The present T cell receptor beta chain was sequenced within a study of patients and donors after allogeneic stem cell transplantation. The CDR3 covers 16 residues. V trimming: 2 bases; J trimming: 5 bases; junction bases outside the gene matches: 6. The V gene's germline CDR1 is KGHSH and CDR2 LQKENI. This clonotype was observed a handful of times. TCRdb reprocessed the RT-PCR reads with MiXCR, giving one entry per CDR3 protein. The table lists hundreds of thousands of distinct CDR3 sequences, around 15% of them singletons. The sequence derives from a human donor who was either an allogeneic HSCT recipient or a stem cell or donor lymphocyte infusion donor (not recorded which). It is not recorded whose cells these are; they may come from a transplant donor. The chain is built from TRBV18 and TRBJ2-2; 9 bases are shared with TRBD2. The sequencing sample was made of blood, either unsorted or a sorted T cell fraction (not recorded which). The CDR3 protein is CASSPMRLAVTGELFF. The DNA for the CDR3 is TGTGCCAGCTCACCAATGCGACTAGCGGTAACCGGGGAGCTGTTTTTT.